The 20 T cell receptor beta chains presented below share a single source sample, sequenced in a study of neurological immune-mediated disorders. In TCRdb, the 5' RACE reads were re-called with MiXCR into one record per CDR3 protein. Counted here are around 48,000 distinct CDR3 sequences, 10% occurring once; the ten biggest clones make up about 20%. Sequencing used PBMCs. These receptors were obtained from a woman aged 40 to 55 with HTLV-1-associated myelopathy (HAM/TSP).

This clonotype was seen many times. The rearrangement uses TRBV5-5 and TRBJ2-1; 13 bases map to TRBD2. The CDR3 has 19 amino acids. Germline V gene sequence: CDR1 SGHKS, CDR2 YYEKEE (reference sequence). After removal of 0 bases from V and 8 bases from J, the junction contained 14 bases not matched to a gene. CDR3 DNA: TGTGCCAGCAGCTTGGCAGGGCGACTAGCGGGGGGCTCCCCCGATGAGCAGTTCTTC. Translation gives CASSLAGRLAGGSPDEQFF.

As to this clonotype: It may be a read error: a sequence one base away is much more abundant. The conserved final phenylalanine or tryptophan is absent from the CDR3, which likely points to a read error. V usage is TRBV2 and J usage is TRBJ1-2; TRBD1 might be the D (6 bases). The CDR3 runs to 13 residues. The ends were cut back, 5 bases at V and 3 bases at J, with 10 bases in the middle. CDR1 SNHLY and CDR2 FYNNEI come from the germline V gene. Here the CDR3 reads CASSRDNYYGYTS. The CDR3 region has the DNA TGTGCCAGCAGTAGGGACAACTACTATGGCTACACCTCC.

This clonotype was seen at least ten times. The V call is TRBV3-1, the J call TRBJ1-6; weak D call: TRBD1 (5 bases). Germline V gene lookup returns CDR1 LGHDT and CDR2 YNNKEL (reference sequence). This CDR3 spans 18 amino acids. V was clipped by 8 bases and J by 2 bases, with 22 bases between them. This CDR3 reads CASVPTPGQGPYNSPLHF. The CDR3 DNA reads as TGTGCCAGCGTACCGACCCCCGGGCAGGGCCCCTATAATTCACCCCTCCACTTT.

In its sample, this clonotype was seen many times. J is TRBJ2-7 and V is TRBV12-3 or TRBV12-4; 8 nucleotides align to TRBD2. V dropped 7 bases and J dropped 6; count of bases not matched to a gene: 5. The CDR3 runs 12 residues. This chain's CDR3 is CASTFGGAEQYF. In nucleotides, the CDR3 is TGTGCCAGCACCTTCGGGGGGGCCGAGCAGTACTTC.

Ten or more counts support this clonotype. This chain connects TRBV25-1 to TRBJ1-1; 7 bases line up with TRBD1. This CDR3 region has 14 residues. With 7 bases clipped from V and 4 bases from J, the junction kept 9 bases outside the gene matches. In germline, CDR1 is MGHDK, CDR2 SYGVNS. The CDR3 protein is CASINTGARTEAFF. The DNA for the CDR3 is TGTGCCAGCATTAATACAGGGGCGCGCACTGAAGCTTTCTTT.

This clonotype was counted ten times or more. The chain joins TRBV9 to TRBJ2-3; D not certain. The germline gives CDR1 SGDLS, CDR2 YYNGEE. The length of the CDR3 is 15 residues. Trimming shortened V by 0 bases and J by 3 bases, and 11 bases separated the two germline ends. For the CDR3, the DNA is TGTGCCAGCAGCGTAGCCCCACTAACAACAGATACGCAGTATTTT. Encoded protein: CASSVAPLTTDTQYF. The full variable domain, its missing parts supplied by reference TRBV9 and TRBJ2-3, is DSGVTQTPKHLITATGQRVTLRCSPRSGDLSVYWYQQSLDQGLQFLIQYYNGEERAKGNILERFSAQQFPDLHSELNLSSLELGDSALYFCASSVAPLTTDTQYFGPGTRLTVL.

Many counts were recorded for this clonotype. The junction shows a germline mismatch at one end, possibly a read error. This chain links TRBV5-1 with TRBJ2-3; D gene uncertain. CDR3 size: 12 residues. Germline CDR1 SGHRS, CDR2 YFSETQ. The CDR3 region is CASSLSTDTQYF. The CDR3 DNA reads TGTGCCAGCAGCCTGAGCACAGATACGCAGTATTTT.

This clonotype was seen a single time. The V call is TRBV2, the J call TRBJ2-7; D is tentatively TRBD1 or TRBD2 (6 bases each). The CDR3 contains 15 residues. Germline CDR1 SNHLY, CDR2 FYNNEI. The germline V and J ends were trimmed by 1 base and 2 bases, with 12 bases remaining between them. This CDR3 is CASSEEGGHTYEQYF. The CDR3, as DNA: TGTGCCAGCAGTGAAGAGGGGGGACACACCTACGAGCAGTACTTC.

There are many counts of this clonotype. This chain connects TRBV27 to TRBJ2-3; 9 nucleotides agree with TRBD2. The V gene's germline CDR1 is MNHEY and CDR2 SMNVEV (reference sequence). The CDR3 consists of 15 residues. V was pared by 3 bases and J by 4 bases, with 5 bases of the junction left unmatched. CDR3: CASSLRGGHSDTQYF. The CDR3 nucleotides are TGTGCCAGCAGTTTGCGGGGGGGACACTCAGATACGCAGTATTTT.

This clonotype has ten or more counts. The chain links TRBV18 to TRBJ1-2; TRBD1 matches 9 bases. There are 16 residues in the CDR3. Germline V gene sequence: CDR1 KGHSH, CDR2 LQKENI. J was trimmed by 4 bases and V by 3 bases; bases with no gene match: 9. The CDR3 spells CASSPSTTGGSYGYTF. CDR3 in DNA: TGTGCCAGCTCACCTAGCACTACAGGGGGCTCCTATGGCTACACCTTC.

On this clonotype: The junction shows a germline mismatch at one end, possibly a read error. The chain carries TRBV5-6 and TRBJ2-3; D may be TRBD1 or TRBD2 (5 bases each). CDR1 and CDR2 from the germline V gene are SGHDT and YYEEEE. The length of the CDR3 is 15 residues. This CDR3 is CVSSLGTPSTDTQYF. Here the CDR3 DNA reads TGTGTCAGCAGCTTGGGGACCCCGAGCACAGATACGCAGTATTTT. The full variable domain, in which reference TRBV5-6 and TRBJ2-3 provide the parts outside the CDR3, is DAGVTQSPTHLIKTRGQQVTLRCSPKSGHDTVSWYQQALGQGPQFIFQYYEEEERQRGNFPDRFSGHQFPNYSSELNVNALLLGDSALYLCVSSLGTPSTDTQYFGPGTRLTVL.

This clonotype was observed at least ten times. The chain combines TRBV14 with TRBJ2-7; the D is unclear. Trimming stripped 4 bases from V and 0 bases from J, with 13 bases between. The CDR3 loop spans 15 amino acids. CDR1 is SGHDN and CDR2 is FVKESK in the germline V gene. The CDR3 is CASSPLLGASYEQYF. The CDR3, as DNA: TGTGCCAGCAGCCCCCTTCTTGGAGCCTCCTACGAGCAGTACTTC.

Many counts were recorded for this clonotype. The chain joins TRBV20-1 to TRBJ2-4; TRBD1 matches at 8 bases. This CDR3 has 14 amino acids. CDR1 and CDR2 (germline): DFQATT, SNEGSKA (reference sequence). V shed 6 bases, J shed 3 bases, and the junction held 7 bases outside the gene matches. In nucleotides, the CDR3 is TGCAGTGCGGAACAGGGGGATCACAAAAACATTCAGTACTTC. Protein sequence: CSAEQGDHKNIQYF.

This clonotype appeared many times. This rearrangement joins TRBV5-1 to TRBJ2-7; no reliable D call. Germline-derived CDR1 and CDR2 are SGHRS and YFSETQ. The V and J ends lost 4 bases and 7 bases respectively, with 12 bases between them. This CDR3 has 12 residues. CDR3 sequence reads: CASSQLNGEQYF. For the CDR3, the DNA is TGCGCCAGCAGCCAGCTCAATGGGGAGCAGTACTTC.

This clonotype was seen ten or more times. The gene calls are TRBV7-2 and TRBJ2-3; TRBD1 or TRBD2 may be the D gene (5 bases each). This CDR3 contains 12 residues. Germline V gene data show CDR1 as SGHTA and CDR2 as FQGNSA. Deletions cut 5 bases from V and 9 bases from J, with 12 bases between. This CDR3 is CASSEGFRTQYF. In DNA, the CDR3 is TGTGCCAGCAGCGAGGGGTTCAGGACGCAGTATTTT.

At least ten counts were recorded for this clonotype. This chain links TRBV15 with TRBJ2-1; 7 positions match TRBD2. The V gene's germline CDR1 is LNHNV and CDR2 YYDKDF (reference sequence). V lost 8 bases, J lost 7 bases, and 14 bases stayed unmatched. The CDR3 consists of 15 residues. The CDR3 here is CATGVGRGRINEQFF. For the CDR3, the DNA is TGTGCCACCGGGGTTGGGAGGGGCCGGATAAATGAGCAGTTCTTC.

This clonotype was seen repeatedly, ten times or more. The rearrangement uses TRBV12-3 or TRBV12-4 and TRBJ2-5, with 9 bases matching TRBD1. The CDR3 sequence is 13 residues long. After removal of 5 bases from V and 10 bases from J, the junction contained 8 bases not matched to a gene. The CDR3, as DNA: TGTGCCAGCAGTCGCCGGGACAGGGCGGTCCAGTACTTC. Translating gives CASSRRDRAVQYF.

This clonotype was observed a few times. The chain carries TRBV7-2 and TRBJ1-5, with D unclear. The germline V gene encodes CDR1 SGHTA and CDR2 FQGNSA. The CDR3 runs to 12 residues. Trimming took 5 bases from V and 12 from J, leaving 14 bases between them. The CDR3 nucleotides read TGTGCCAGCAGCACGCCGAGCGGGCGCCAGCATTTT. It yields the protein CASSTPSGRQHF.

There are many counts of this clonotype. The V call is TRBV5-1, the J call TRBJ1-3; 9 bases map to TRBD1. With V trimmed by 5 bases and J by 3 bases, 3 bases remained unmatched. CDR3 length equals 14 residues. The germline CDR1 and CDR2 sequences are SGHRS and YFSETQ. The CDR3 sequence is CASRWTGDGNTIYF. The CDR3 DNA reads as TGCGCCAGCAGATGGACAGGGGATGGAAACACCATATATTTT.

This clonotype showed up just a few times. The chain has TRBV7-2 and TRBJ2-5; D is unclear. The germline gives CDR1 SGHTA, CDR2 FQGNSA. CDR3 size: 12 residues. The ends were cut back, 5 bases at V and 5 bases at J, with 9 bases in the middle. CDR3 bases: TGTGCCAGCAGCATTGGGCGGGAGACCCAGTACTTC. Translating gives CASSIGRETQYF.